This T cell receptor beta chain was identified during a study of identical twins. Trimming left V 0 bases short and J 4 bases short, with 16 bases between. Germline lookup yields CDR1 SQVTM and CDR2 ANQGSEA. The CDR3 spans 15 residues. Notes on the study in general: For cord blood, abundant beta clonotypes had fewer insertions, unlike memory repertoires, which showed none.

With regard to this clonotype: Its antigen is as yet unknown. This could be a read error, since a much larger clone is one nucleotide away.

TCRdb used MiXCR to reprocess the 5' RACE reads, holding one entry per CDR3 protein. The data contain 450,000 or so distinct CDR3 sequences, approximately 15% of them singletons. These data were also reused for a study on yellow fever vaccine responses in identical twins.

The sequencing input was CD4+ T cells sorted from blood. The sequence derives from a woman under 30 in good health. This chain connects TRBV29-1 to TRBJ2-7; D is uncertain. The CDR3 sequence is CSVEETRFLGYEQYF. CDR3 DNA sequence: TGCAGCGTTGAAGAAACCCGGTTCTTGGGATACGAGCAGTACTTC.